This section outlines one T cell receptor (beta chain) sequence together with its context. The data belong to a study of blood T cell repertoires in COVID-19. Study in general: Sites in the United States, Italy and Spain provided acute and convalescent COVID-19 samples.

Clinical histories supplied by participants themselves formed the basis of cohort assignment. In the study's own analysis: It was from reference gene primer amplification that nucleated cell counts were estimated. Data came from immunoSEQ multiplex PCR; TCRdb stores just in-frame clones and leaves some out. That table gives V, J and clone size, and the DNA gave D and trimming. The table includes more than 300,000 clones, approximately 89% detected once. The sample comprised PBMCs or T cells enriched from blood (not recorded which). The TCR was taken from a man aged 35 to 55 in a cohort exposed to, infected with or recovered from COVID-19 (not recorded which).

The CDR3 here is CASGSSGIPQETQYF. In nucleotides, the CDR3 is TGCGCCAGCGGGAGTAGCGGGATTCCTCAAGAGACCCAGTACTTC. The gene calls are TRBV5-1 and TRBJ2-5; 8 bases align to TRBD2. V was clipped by 7 bases and J by 2 bases; unmatched bases: 10. Germline-derived CDR1 and CDR2 are SGHRS and YFSETQ. The CDR3 has 15 amino acids.